This T cell receptor (beta chain) was sequenced during a study of T cell responses to AZD1222 COVID-19 vaccine. Points from the study as a whole: Spike was spanned by vaccine-associated CD4 TCRs, which were dominant at 160-218 and 743-854. Baseline seropositivity characterized only six AZD1222 recipients.

Only in-frame clones appear in the TCRdb table, and some are missing; sequencing was by immunoSEQ multiplex PCR. The sample contains 80,000 to 100,000 clones, more than 85% of which appear only once. Trimming removed 0 bases at V and 7 bases at J, with 13 bases between. Germline CDR1 reads SGHRS; CDR2 reads YFSETQ. The CDR3 totals 15 residues. This clone counts as medium-sized. Antigen unknown. The V and J genes are TRBV5-1 and TRBJ1-4, with D unclear. The sequence derives from an adult in good health. The material sequenced was peripheral blood, taken on day 0 of AZD1222 vaccination. The CDR3 DNA reads TGCGCCAGCAGCTTGGGAACGGTCCCGAGTGAAAAACTGTTTTTT. Amino acid sequence: CASSLGTVPSEKLFF.